The clone carrying this T cell receptor (beta chain) was observed a handful of times. These data come from a study of blood T cell repertoires in COVID-19. Study information: The origin of the acute and convalescent COVID-19 samples was the United States, Italy and Spain. PBMCs, B-cell-depleted T cells, or T cells provided the cDNA or gDNA that made up the material.

The V end lost 3 bases, the J end lost 6 bases, and 17 bases lay between the germline ends. This CDR3 is 16 amino acids long. Germline V gene data show CDR1 as KGHSH and CDR2 as LQKENI. Method: immunoSEQ multiplex PCR; TCRdb's copy keeps in-frame clones and lacks some. The table lists over 85,000 clones, approximately 87% of them singletons. The sequencing sample was made of peripheral blood. The gene calls are TRBV18 and TRBJ1-4, with D unresolved. The TCR originated in a human donor in a cohort sampled during active COVID-19. CDR3 nucleotide sequence: TGTGCCAGCTCACCCTCGCGGTCTATTTGGGATGAAAAACTGTTTTTT. Translating it yields CASSPSRSIWDEKLFF.